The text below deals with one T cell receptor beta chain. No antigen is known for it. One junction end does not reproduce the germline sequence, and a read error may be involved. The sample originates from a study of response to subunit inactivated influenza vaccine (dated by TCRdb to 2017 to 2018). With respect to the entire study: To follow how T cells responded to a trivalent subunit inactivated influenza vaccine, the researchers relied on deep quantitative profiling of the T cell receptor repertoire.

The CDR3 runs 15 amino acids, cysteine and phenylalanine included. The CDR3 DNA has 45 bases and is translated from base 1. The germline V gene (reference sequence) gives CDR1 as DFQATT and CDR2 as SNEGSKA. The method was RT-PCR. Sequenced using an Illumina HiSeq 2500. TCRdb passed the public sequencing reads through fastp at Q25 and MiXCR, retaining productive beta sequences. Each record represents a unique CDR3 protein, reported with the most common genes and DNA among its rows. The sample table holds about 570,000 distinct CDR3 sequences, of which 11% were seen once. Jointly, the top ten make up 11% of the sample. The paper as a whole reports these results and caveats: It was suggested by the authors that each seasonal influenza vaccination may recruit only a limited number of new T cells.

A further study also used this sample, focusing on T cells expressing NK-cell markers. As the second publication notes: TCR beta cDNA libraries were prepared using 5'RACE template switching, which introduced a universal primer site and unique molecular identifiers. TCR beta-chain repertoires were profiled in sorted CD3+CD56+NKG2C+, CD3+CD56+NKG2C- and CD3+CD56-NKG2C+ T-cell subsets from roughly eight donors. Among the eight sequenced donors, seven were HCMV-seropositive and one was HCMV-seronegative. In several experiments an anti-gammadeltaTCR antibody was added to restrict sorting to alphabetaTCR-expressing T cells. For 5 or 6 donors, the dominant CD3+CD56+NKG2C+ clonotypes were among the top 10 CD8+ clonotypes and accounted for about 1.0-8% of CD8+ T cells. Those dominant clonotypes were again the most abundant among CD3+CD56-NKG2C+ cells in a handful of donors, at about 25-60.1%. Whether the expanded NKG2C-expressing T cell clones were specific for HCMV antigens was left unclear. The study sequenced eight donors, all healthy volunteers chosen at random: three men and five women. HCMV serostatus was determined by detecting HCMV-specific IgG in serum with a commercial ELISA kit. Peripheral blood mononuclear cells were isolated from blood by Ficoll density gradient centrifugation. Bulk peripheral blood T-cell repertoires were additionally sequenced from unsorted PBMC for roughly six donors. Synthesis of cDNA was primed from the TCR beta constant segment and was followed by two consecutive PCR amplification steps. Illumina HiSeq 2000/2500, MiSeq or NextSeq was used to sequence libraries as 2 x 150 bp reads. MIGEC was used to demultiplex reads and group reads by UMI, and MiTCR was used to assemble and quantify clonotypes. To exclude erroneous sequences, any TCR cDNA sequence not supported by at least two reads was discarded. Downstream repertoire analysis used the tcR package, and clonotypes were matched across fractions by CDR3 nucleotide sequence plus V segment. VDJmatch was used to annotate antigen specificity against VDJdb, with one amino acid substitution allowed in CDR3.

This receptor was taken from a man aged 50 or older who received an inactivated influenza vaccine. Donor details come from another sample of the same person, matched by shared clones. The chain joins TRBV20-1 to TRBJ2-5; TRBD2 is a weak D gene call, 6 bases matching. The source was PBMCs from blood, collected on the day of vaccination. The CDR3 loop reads CSAPIARGLQETRYF. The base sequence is TGCAGTGCGCCCATCGCCCGGGGGTTACAAGAGACCCGGTACTTC.